These 15 T cell receptor beta chains share one sample of origin, sequenced in a study of CD8+ T cells in alopecia areata (dated by TCRdb to 2017 to 2018). Library preparation used the immunoSEQ multiplex PCR assay. RNA was extracted from all samples and reverse transcribed into cDNA, which served as template for TCR sequencing. TCRdb re-hosts the immuneACCESS table, in-frame sequences only. Its copies lack some clones; in the studies checked, an unresolved V gene accounts for under half of them, and the cause for the rest is not known. The sample table holds 130,000 to 150,000 clones, of which around 50% were seen once. The ten top clones hold approximately 6.6% of the sample. Sequenced input: CD4+ T cells sorted from blood. These receptors all come from a human donor with alopecia areata.

The rearrangement uses TRBV29-1 and TRBJ2-3; D remains unclear. The CDR3 is made up of 10 amino acids. The V end lost 4 bases, the J end lost 3 bases, and 2 bases lay between the germline ends. In germline, CDR1 is SQVTM, CDR2 ANQGSEA. This chain's CDR3 is CSVVTDTQYF. The CDR3 coding sequence is TGCAGCGTTGTTACAGATACGCAGTATTTT.

This clone occurred a few times. The same CDR3 can be traced to other DNA sequences in this sample. The chain links TRBV29-1 to TRBJ2-3; a possible D gene is TRBD2 (6 bases). The V and J ends lost 3 bases and 6 bases respectively, with 7 bases between them. Per germline, CDR1 SQVTM and CDR2 ANQGSEA. This CDR3 is built from 11 residues. CDR3 sequence (DNA): TGCAGCGTTGACCGGGGGGATACGCAGTATTTT. Its protein product is CSVDRGDTQYF.

This clone was counted between two and nine times. The V and J genes are TRBV28 and TRBJ2-1, with D unclear. This CDR3 contains 14 residues. Trimming removed 6 bases from V and 0 bases from J, with 9 bases in between. Germline-derived CDR1 and CDR2 are MDHEN and SYDVKM. CDR3 loop: CASRAADSYNEQFF. The CDR3 DNA follows: TGTGCCAGCAGGGCGGCGGACTCCTACAATGAGCAGTTCTTC.

This clone was seen more than once but under ten times. V and J are TRBV30 and TRBJ2-1; no reliable D call. There are 14 residues in the CDR3. The germline V gene has CDR1 GTSNPN and CDR2 SVGIG (reference sequence). The V end lost 4 bases, the J end lost 2 bases, and 12 bases lay between the germline ends. CDR3 coding DNA: TGTGCCTGGATGCCAGGAACGGCCTACAATGAGCAGTTCTTC. It translates to CAWMPGTAYNEQFF.

This clone turned up a few times. An end of the junction differs from the germline gene, which may be a read error. This chain links TRBV2 with TRBJ2-3, with a weak D call TRBD2 (5 bases). In germline, CDR1 is SNHLY, CDR2 FYNNEI. The CDR3 spans 15 residues. The CDR3 spells CASREGLAPSDTQYF. The CDR3 coding sequence is TGTGCCAGCAGAGAAGGACTCGCGCCATCAGATACGCAGTATTTT.

This clone was detected a few times. The rearrangement links TRBV29-1 to TRBJ2-3, with unresolved D. V was cut by 4 bases and J by 1 base, with 9 bases left in between. The CDR3 runs to 13 residues. Germline lookup yields CDR1 SQVTM and CDR2 ANQGSEA. CDR3 sequence reads: CSVGRLGTDTQYF. The CDR3 bases are TGCAGCGTTGGAAGACTTGGCACAGATACGCAGTATTTT.

This rearrangement joins TRBV2 to TRBJ1-5, with 12 bases aligning to TRBD1. V shed 8 bases, J shed 3 bases, and the junction held 2 bases outside the gene matches. CDR1 is SNHLY and CDR2 is FYNNEI in the germline V gene. The CDR3 runs to 14 residues. CDR3 sequence (DNA): TGTGCCAGCCGGGACAGGGGGCCCAATCAGCCCCAGCATTTT. This codes for CASRDRGPNQPQHF.

The chain has TRBV18 and TRBJ2-7; tentatively, D is TRBD2 (6 bases). The CDR3 is 14 amino acids. CDR1 and CDR2 (germline): KGHSH, LQKENI. With 6 bases removed from V and 2 bases from J, the gap between germline ends came to 14 bases. Here the CDR3 DNA reads TGTGCCAGCTCTTACCTAGCGCCAACCTACGAGCAGTACTTC. Translating it yields CASSYLAPTYEQYF.

The chain links TRBV21-1 to TRBJ2-4; TRBD1 reflects the table's D call only, with no check against the DNA. TRBV21-1 is labeled a pseudogene. CDR3 length: 15 amino acids. The CDR3 DNA follows: TGTGCCAGGCAGGAGGGACAGGGAGGTAAAAACATTCAGTACTTC. This encodes CARQEGQGGKNIQYF.

This clone came up a few times. The chain is built from TRBV5-1 and TRBJ2-7; D not certain. CDR3 size: 15 residues. CDR1 and CDR2 from the germline V gene are SGHRS and YFSETQ. The germline V and J ends were trimmed by 0 bases and 5 bases, with 15 bases remaining between them. CDR3 residues: CASSLVGQSSDEQYF. The CDR3 nucleotides are TGCGCCAGCAGCTTGGTCGGGCAGTCAAGCGACGAGCAGTACTTC.

The chain has TRBV30 and TRBJ2-1; 10 positions match TRBD2. V lost 0 bases and J lost 4; bases outside the gene matches: 0. Germline CDR1 reads GTSNPN; CDR2 reads SVGIG (reference sequence). The CDR3 spans 14 residues. In nucleotides, the CDR3 is TGTGCCTGGAGTGTACTAGCGGGGTACAATGAGCAGTTCTTC. Translation: CAWSVLAGYNEQFF.

The CDR3 loop is CASSTSGTDTQYF. CDR3 sequence (DNA): TGTGCCAGCAGTACCAGTGGAACAGATACGCAGTATTTT. This chain links TRBV7-3 with TRBJ2-3; D not resolved. Germline CDR1 SGHTA, CDR2 FQGTGA. This CDR3 spans 13 amino acids. Trimming shortened V by 6 bases and J by 3 bases, and 10 bases separated the two germline ends.

This chain links TRBV28 with TRBJ2-1; D could derive from TRBD1 or TRBD2 (5 bases each). Trimming pared 8 bases from V and 8 bases from J, leaving 22 bases between. CDR3 length: 15 residues. CDR1 and CDR2 from the germline V gene are MDHEN and SYDVKM. This CDR3 reads CASLGASSGNDEQFF. The CDR3 DNA reads as TGTGCCAGCCTTGGGGCTTCCTCGGGGAACGATGAGCAGTTCTTC. Full variable domain (missing parts from reference TRBV28 and TRBJ2-1): DVKVTQSSRYLVKRTGEKVFLECVQDMDHENMFWYRQDPGLGLRLIYFSYDVKMKEKGDIPEGYSVSREKKERFSLILESASTNQTSMYLCASLGASSGNDEQFFGPGTRLTVL.

This clone has only a few counts. This chain links TRBV29-1 with TRBJ2-1, with D possibly matching TRBD2 (6 bases). Trimming shortened V by 6 bases and J by 2 bases, and 14 bases separated the two germline ends. Per the germline V gene, CDR1 is SQVTM and CDR2 is ANQGSEA. This CDR3 is built from 14 residues. CDR3 residues: CSVATRGPYNEQFF. The DNA for the CDR3 is TGCAGCGTGGCGACTAGGGGTCCCTACAATGAGCAGTTCTTC.

This clone was seen more than once but under ten times. The J gene is TRBJ2-3, the V gene TRBV23-1; D perhaps matches TRBD1 (6 bases). TRBV23-1 belongs to the ORF category, with a function that is uncertain. Trimming removed 4 bases at V and 2 bases at J, with 13 bases between. The CDR3 has 15 residues. The CDR3 nucleotides read TGCGCCAGCAGTCTCAGGGGTTCGATCACAGATACGCAGTATTTT. Protein product: CASSLRGSITDTQYF.